These 14 T cell receptor beta chains share one sample of origin, sequenced in a study of T cell responses to AZD1222 COVID-19 vaccine. The repertoire was sequenced with immunoSEQ multiplex PCR; TCRdb's copy has only in-frame clones and lacks some. The sample holds 160,000 or so clones, 75% to 90% seen once. The sample here was peripheral blood, taken 28 days after the second dose of the MenACWY control vaccine. These receptors were obtained from an adult who received the MenACWY meningococcal vaccine as a control.

CDR3 nucleotide sequence: TGTGCCAGCAGCGCCTCACTAAGGGGTACGAGGGCCAACGTCCTGACTTTC. Its protein product is CASSASLRGTRANVLTF. The chain uses TRBV21-1 and TRBJ2-6; the DNA was not compared with TRBD1, the D call given in the table. TRBV21-1 constitutes a pseudogene. The CDR3 runs to 17 residues.

The chain uses TRBV5-1 and TRBJ2-5; 9 bases are shared with TRBD2. Per the germline V gene, CDR1 is SGHRS and CDR2 is YFSETQ. The CDR3 length is 17 residues. The V and J ends lost 0 bases and 4 bases, in that order; junction bases with no gene match: 10. The CDR3 sequence is CASSLGRASGTGETQYF. The CDR3 DNA sequence: TGCGCCAGCAGCTTGGGGCGGGCTAGCGGGACCGGAGAGACCCAGTACTTC.

The chain joins TRBV5-1 to TRBJ2-7; D possibly corresponds to TRBD1 (6 bases). The CDR3 loop spans 14 amino acids. The germline gives CDR1 SGHRS, CDR2 YFSETQ. V was pared by 7 bases and J by 6 bases, with 20 bases between. The CDR3 DNA is TGCGCCAGCGGCCCGGGACAAGGAGGACGCGAGCAGTACTTC. Amino acids: CASGPGQGGREQYF.

This chain joins TRBV19 and TRBJ2-7; D is perhaps TRBD1 or TRBD2 (5 bases each). Germline loops: CDR1 LNHDA, CDR2 SQIVND (reference sequence). The V end lost 1 base, the J end lost 9 bases, and 19 bases lay between the germline ends. The length of the CDR3 is 15 residues. CDR3 sequence reads: CASSIGGGNQERQYF. The CDR3 bases are TGTGCCAGTAGTATAGGTGGGGGTAACCAGGAGAGGCAGTACTTC.

The V call is TRBV4-3, the J call TRBJ2-3; 11 bases are shared with TRBD2. Germline loops: CDR1 LGHNA, CDR2 YSLEER. The V gene end was trimmed by 0 bases and the J gene end by 0 bases; junction bases not matched to a gene: 8. This CDR3 is 19 amino acids long. The CDR3 loop is CASSQDAGLADLSTDTQYF. CDR3 coding DNA: TGCGCCAGCAGCCAAGACGCGGGACTAGCGGACCTTAGCACAGATACGCAGTATTTT.

The rearrangement links TRBV27 to TRBJ2-7; maybe TRBD1 (5 bases). This CDR3 region has 15 residues. Trimming left V 0 bases short and J 2 bases short, with 11 bases between. Germline V gene lookup returns CDR1 MNHEY and CDR2 SMNVEV (reference sequence). The CDR3 sequence: CASSLSTDPTYEQYF. CDR3 DNA: TGTGCCAGCAGTTTATCGACAGACCCGACCTACGAGCAGTACTTC.

This chain uses TRBV5-6 with TRBJ2-5; no firm D call. In germline, CDR1 is SGHDT, CDR2 YYEEEE. V lost 1 base and J 5 bases, leaving 15 bases between the germline ends. The CDR3 is 15 residues long. CDR3 DNA sequence: TGTGCCAGCAGCTTGTTGGCGGAAGATCGGGAGACCCAGTACTTC. Protein product: CASSLLAEDRETQYF.

This clone was seen only once. CDR3 nucleotide sequence: TGTGCCTGGGGACAGGGATATAATTCACCCCTCCACTTT. Encoded protein: CAWGQGYNSPLHF. The chain uses TRBV30 and TRBJ1-6, with 8 bases fitting TRBD1. The germline V gene encodes CDR1 GTSNPN and CDR2 SVGIG (reference sequence). This CDR3 spans 13 amino acids. Trimming at V came to 5 bases and at J to 4 bases, leaving 1 base not matched to a gene.

This sequence joins TRBV6-1 and TRBJ1-4; maybe TRBD1 (6 bases). Trimming took off 3 bases at V and 7 bases at J, with 12 bases between the two ends. Germline CDR1 is MNHNS and CDR2 is SASEGT. The CDR3 consists of 14 residues. The CDR3 loop reads CASSDAGHTEKLFF. CDR3 DNA: TGTGCCAGCAGTGACGCGGGACATACTGAAAAACTGTTTTTT.

The V gene is TRBV3-1 (or the pseudogene TRBV3-2), the J gene TRBJ1-1; D gene uncertain. The CDR3 length is 13 residues. Looked up from germline, CDR1 is LGHDT and CDR2 is YNNKEL (reference sequence). V lost 4 bases and J 1 base, leaving 7 bases between the germline ends. The CDR3 is CASSLRRNTEAFF. The CDR3 DNA follows: TGTGCCAGCAGCCTCAGGCGGAACACTGAAGCTTTCTTT.

This chain connects TRBV7-9 to TRBJ2-7, with D possibly matching TRBD1 (5 bases). This CDR3 contains 13 residues. CDR1 SEHNR and CDR2 FQNEAQ come from the germline V gene (reference sequence). The V and J ends lost 2 bases and 5 bases respectively, with 10 bases between them. The CDR3: CASSLRQFNEQYF. CDR3 coding DNA: TGTGCCAGCAGCTTAAGACAGTTCAACGAGCAGTACTTC.

The gene calls are TRBV11-2 and TRBJ1-3; D unclear. V was shortened by 5 bases and J by 0 bases, with 20 bases between the two germline ends. The CDR3 consists of 18 residues. CDR1 is SGHAT, CDR2 FQNNGV, per germline. The CDR3 sequence: CASSIQKYNSFSGNTIYF. CDR3 sequence (DNA): TGTGCCAGCAGCATCCAGAAGTATAACAGCTTCTCTGGAAACACCATATATTTT.

The chain uses TRBV6-5 and TRBJ2-2; tentatively, D is TRBD2 (5 bases). CDR3 length: 12 amino acids. Trimming left V 10 bases short and J 5 bases short, with 11 bases between. Per the germline V gene, CDR1 is MNHEY and CDR2 is SVGAGI. The CDR3 is CAIRGVTGELFF. For the CDR3, the DNA is TGTGCCATCCGGGGAGTTACCGGGGAGCTGTTTTTT.

V usage is TRBV28 and J usage is TRBJ1-2; D is ambiguous. Deletions cut 3 bases from V and 6 bases from J, with 14 bases between. Per the germline V gene, CDR1 is MDHEN and CDR2 is SYDVKM. The CDR3 runs to 14 residues. The DNA for the CDR3 is TGTGCCAGCAGTTTTCCGGCCTATCCTCATGGCTACACCTTC. It encodes CASSFPAYPHGYTF.